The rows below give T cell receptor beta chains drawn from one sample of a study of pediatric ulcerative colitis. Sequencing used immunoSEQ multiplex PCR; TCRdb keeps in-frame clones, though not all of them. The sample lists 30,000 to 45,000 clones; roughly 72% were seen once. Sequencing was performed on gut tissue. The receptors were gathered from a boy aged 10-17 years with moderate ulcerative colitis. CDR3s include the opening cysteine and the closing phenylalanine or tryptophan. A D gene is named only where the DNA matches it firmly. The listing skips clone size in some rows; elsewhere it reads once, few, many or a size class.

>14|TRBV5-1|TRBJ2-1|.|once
TGCGCCAGCAGCACCGATAGCTCGGGGAATGAGCAGTTCTTC
CASSTDSSGNEQFF
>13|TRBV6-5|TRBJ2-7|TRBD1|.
TGTGCCAGCAGTACAGGGGTTGCCTACGAGCAGTACTTC
CASSTGVAYEQYF
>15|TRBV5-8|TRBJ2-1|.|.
TGTGCCAGCAGCGTACAGGGGGGGTCCTACAATGAGCAGTTCTTC
CASSVQGGSYNEQFF
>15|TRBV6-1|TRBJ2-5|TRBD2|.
TGTGCCAGCCACCCCGGGGAGGGAAGGGCCGAGACCCAGTACTTC
CASHPGEGRAETQYF
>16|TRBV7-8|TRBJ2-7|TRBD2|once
TGTGCCAGCAGCTTAGGTCTCAGCGGGACCTCCTACGAGCAGTACTTC
CASSLGLSGTSYEQYF
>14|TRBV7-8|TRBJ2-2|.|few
TGTGCCAGCAGCCCAACTAGAAACACCGGGGAGCTGTTTTTT
CASSPTRNTGELFF
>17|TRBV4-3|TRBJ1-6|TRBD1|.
TGCGCCAGCAGCCAAGATTATGGAGGGACAGGCCCCTTACCCCTCCACTTT
CASSQDYGGTGPLPLHF
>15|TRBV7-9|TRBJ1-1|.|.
TGTGCCAGCAGCCCCGATGGGCAGGGGACCACTGAAGCTTTCTTT
CASSPDGQGTTEAFF
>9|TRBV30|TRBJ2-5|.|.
TGTGCCTTGGGGGAGACCCAGTACTTC
CALGETQYF
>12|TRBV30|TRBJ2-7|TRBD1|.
TGTGCCTGGAGTGTACCTGGGACAGGACGAAACTTC
CAWSVPGTGRNF
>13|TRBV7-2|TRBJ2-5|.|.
TGTGCCAGCAGCAGGGGGGGTGAGGAGACCCAGTACTTC
CASSRGGEETQYF
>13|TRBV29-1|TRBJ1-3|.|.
TGCAGCGTTCGGGGGGCGCCTGGAAACACCATATATTTT
CSVRGAPGNTIYF
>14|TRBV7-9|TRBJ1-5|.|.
TGTGCCAGCAGTTCAGACACTGACATGCAGCCCCAGCATTTT
CASSSDTDMQPQHF